This T cell receptor (beta chain) is drawn from a study of T cells expressing NK-cell markers (dated by TCRdb to 2020 to 2022). A note on the overall study: Under ten donors provided sorted CD3+CD56+NKG2C+, CD3+CD56+NKG2C- and CD3+CD56-NKG2C+ T-cell subsets, whose TCR beta-chain repertoires were profiled. Of the eight sequenced donors, seven were found to be HCMV-seropositive and one was found to be HCMV-seronegative. All eight donors whose samples were sequenced were randomly selected healthy volunteers, three of them men and five women. Libraries were sequenced as 2 x 150 bp reads on Illumina HiSeq 2000/2500, MiSeq or NextSeq. Study-wide conclusions, independent of this receptor: In six donors, the dominant CD3+CD56+NKG2C+ clonotypes were among the top 10 CD8+ clonotypes and accounted for about 1.0-7.5% of CD8+ T cells. Whether the expanded NKG2C-expressing T cell clones were specific for HCMV antigens remained unclear. Those dominant clonotypes were again the most abundant among CD3+CD56-NKG2C+ cells in a handful of donors, at roughly 28.3-65%.

Worth noting for this clonotype: The antigen this receptor binds is unknown.

HCMV-specific IgG was detected in serum with a commercial ELISA kit to determine HCMV serostatus. Peripheral blood mononuclear cells were isolated from blood by Ficoll density gradient centrifugation. For CDR1 and CDR2, the germline V gene lists MGHRA and YSYEKL. There are 17 amino acids in the CDR3, from cysteine to phenylalanine inclusive. The DNA sequence is not available. TCRdb shows the sequencer as Illumina HiSeq 2000. TCR beta cDNA libraries were made by 5'RACE template switching that added a universal primer site and unique molecular identifiers. Priming for cDNA synthesis came from the TCR beta constant segment, and two successive PCR amplification steps followed. The original pipeline was this. Reads were demultiplexed and grouped by UMI with MIGEC, and clonotypes were assembled and quantified with MiTCR. Only TCR cDNA sequences supported by at least two reads were kept to exclude erroneous sequences. The tcR package was used for downstream repertoire analysis, with clonotypes matched between fractions based on CDR3 nucleotide sequence plus V segment. VDJmatch was used to annotate antigen specificity against VDJdb, with one amino acid substitution in CDR3 permitted. TCRdb reprocessed the reads, and each CDR3 protein sequence is entered once, without DNA. These V and J calls rely on TCRdb rather than the paper's analysis. The data table for this sample lists about 460,000 distinct CDR3 sequences. Of the sample, almost 1.5% is held by the ten largest clones.

The specimen was blood T cells: a sorted CD56 or NKG2C T cell subset, CD4+ or CD8+ T cells, or bulk PBMC T cells (not recorded which). This TCR was recovered from a woman between 45 and 60 years old in good health. Donor details come from another sample of the same person, matched by shared clones. This receptor chain uses TRBV4-1 and TRBJ1-1. This receptor has the CDR3 CASSQVPFRGRNTEAFF.